This T cell receptor beta chain is from a study of T-cell memory formation after mild COVID-19. General observations from the study: There was no confirmation that second-wave clones peaking on day 37 were SARS-CoV-2 specific. Contracting CD8+ clones were enriched in EMRA, CD4+ mainly in CM and EM.

The length of the CDR3 is 16 residues. The ends were cut back, 4 bases at V and 4 bases at J, with 14 bases in the middle. This clonotype was seen a handful of times. The antigen is unknown. One entry per CDR3 protein results from TCRdb running MiXCR on the 5' RACE reads. The table has 400,000 or so distinct CDR3 sequences, 15% to 25% seen once; the top ten hold approximately 8.1%. The clonotype originates from an adult woman who had mild COVID-19 (a few samples of this study predate the infection). Cell type and time point are not known. The sample taken for sequencing was PBMCs or a T cell subset sorted from them (not recorded which). The chain links TRBV12-3 or TRBV12-4 to TRBJ2-6; D not resolved. As DNA, the CDR3 is TGTGCCAGCAGTTCCGAGTCCGGTACCGGGGCCAACGTCCTGACTTTC. The encoded protein is CASSSESGTGANVLTF.